One TCR beta chain is described in this entry. Original methodology: Estimates of nucleated cell counts were drawn from the amplification of reference gene primers. Clones were read by immunoSEQ multiplex PCR, and TCRdb kept only the in-frame ones, dropping some. That table gives V, J and clone size, and the DNA gave D and trimming. The table lists 200,000 to 300,000 clones, around 90% of them singletons. V gave up 7 bases and J gave up 7 bases; unmatched junction bases: 13. CDR1 is MDHEN and CDR2 is SYDVKM in the germline V gene. This CDR3 is built from 14 residues. This sample is drawn from a study of blood T cell repertoires in COVID-19. Study-wide context: From T cells, B-cell-depleted T cells, or PBMCs came the material, which was cDNA or gDNA.

The sequence was obtained from an elderly man with acute or convalescent COVID-19. Source material: peripheral blood. The rearrangement links TRBV28 to TRBJ2-7, with 7 positions matching TRBD2. The CDR3 bases are TGTGCCAGCACCAGGCGGGCCGGGAGGCAAGAGCAGTACTTC. It translates to CASTRRAGRQEQYF.